This T cell receptor beta chain was profiled in a study of blood T cell repertoires in COVID-19 (dated by TCRdb to 2018 to 2020). At the level of the whole study: Collaborator samples came from the United States, Italy and Spain and covered acute and convalescent phases of COVID-19. The material from the prospective study consisted of cDNA or gDNA derived from T cells, B-cell-depleted T cells, or PBMCs. The dataset comprised deeply sampled blood TCRbeta repertoires from subjects exposed to, actively infected with, or recovered from COVID-19. The repertoires were released in a freely available public database meant as a resource for research on the immune response to SARS-CoV-2. Samples came from the ongoing ImmuneRACE study (first 160 participants) plus 1,254 subjects from 6 global collaborators. Nearly every sample came with metadata listing a de-identified subject ID, COVID-19 status, age in years and sex. HLA class I and class II types, where available, came from metadata supplied by the sample provider rather than from assay-based typing. The research as a whole found: Clinical and demographic metadata were provided uncurated, with the amount varying by source and participant.

TCRbeta CDR3 regions were amplified from genomic DNA by means of the immunoSEQ Assay, a bias-controlled multiplex PCR. The paper's data handling went like this. The number of nucleated cells in each sample was estimated by amplification of reference gene primers within the assay. To quantify the absolute abundance of each unique TCRbeta CDR3 rearrangement, sequence reads were collapsed and filtered. Productive Simpson clonality was computed per sample as the square root of Simpson's diversity index over productive rearrangements. In its TCRdb copy, this immuneACCESS table keeps in-frame sequences only and misses some clones. Where compared with another copy, unresolved V genes explain less than half of these, and the others have no known cause. V and J calls and clone size are copied from that table; D and trimming were computed from the DNA. This sample comprises 120,000 or so clones, 65% to 85% of them detected only once. 3% to 4.5% of the sample is taken by the ten largest.

V and J lose 4 bases and 4 bases, and a span of 10 bases separates them. The germline V gene sets CDR1 to KGHSH and CDR2 to LQKENI. Counted from cysteine to phenylalanine, this CDR3 has 14 amino acids. Kept here is only the CDR3 DNA, which spans 42 bases and is read in frame from base 1. In the prospective study, participants were roughly 18 to 95 years old, resided in under 30 geographic areas of the United States, and were enrolled through a virtual design. Cohort assignment in the prospective study relied on participant-reported clinical history from a screening survey and a study questionnaire. Recovered participants in ImmuneRACE Cohort 3 were defined as having two consecutive negative NP/OP PCR tests, clearance from a healthcare professional, or resolution of symptoms. Each participant in the prospective study had whole blood, serum and a nasopharyngeal or oropharyngeal swab collected by mobile phlebotomists. Participants in the prospective study had the option to provide additional blood draws and questionnaires over a roughly two-month period. Before DNA extraction, blood samples from the prospective study were shipped at room temperature or frozen.

In the case of this clone: This clone's antigen is unknown. No base quality information exists; no much larger clone differs at one position.

Sample: PBMCs or T cells enriched from blood (not recorded which). The receptor was derived from a woman aged 25 to 45 who had recovered from COVID-19. The V and J segments used are TRBV18 and TRBJ1-4; the D region possibly corresponds to TRBD1 (5 bases align). CDR3 protein: CASSQDSYNEKLFF. In nucleotides, the sequence is TGTGCCAGCTCACAAGACAGCTATAATGAAAAACTGTTTTTT.